Below are 8 T cell receptor beta chains sequenced from a single sample in a study of blood T cell repertoires in COVID-19. Libraries were prepared by immunoSEQ multiplex PCR; TCRdb keeps only in-frame clonotypes and omits some of them. The data hold 200,000 or so clones, with approximately 89% observed a single time. Sequencing was performed on PBMCs or T cells enriched from blood (not recorded which). These receptor sequences come from a woman between 40 and 50 years old with acute COVID-19.

This chain connects TRBV9 to TRBJ1-4; tentatively, D is TRBD1 (5 bases). V was cut by 4 bases and J by 3 bases, with 16 bases left in between. Per the germline V gene, CDR1 is SGDLS and CDR2 is YYNGEE. The CDR3 runs to 16 residues. The CDR3 sequence is CASSPQPGLANEKLFF. In DNA, the CDR3 is TGTGCCAGCAGCCCCCAACCAGGGCTTGCTAATGAAAAACTGTTTTTT.

The rearrangement uses TRBV7-2 and TRBJ2-7; a possible D gene is TRBD1 (5 bases). Looked up from germline, CDR1 is SGHTA and CDR2 is FQGNSA. CDR3 length: 14 residues. The V gene lost 1 base and the J gene lost 0 bases, with 7 bases spanning the gap. The CDR3 loop reads CASSLDDSSYEQYF. CDR3 bases: TGTGCCAGCAGCTTAGATGACAGCTCCTACGAGCAGTACTTC.

This chain links TRBV19 with TRBJ2-7; D may be TRBD1 (5 bases). The germline CDR1 and CDR2 sequences are LNHDA and SQIVND (reference sequence). V lost 8 bases to trimming and J lost 1 base, with 9 bases between them. CDR3 length: 12 residues. CDR3 nucleotides: TGTGCCAGTCCAGGGCGATCCTACGAGCAGTACTTC. Translation: CASPGRSYEQYF. Variable domain in full (rest from reference TRBV19 and TRBJ2-7): DGGITQSPKYLFRKEGQNVTLSCEQNLNHDAMYWYRQDPGQGLRLIYYSQIVNDFQKGDIAEGYSVSREKKESFPLTVTSAQKNPTAFYLCASPGRSYEQYFGPGTRLTVT.

The V call is TRBV15, the J call TRBJ2-7; possible D gene TRBD2, 6 bases. CDR1 is LNHNV, CDR2 YYDKDF, per germline (reference sequence). The CDR3 is made up of 14 amino acids. V was trimmed by 6 bases and J by 6 bases, leaving 18 bases between them. CDR3: CATRPGSPRGEQYF. CDR3 in DNA: TGTGCCACCAGGCCCGGGAGCCCCCGGGGCGAGCAGTACTTC.

The chain combines TRBV7-8 with TRBJ2-1, with 7 nucleotides matching TRBD2. The germline CDR1 and CDR2 sequences are SGHVS and FQNEAQ. This CDR3 contains 17 residues. With V trimmed by 1 base and J by 2 bases, 8 bases remained unmatched. Here the CDR3 reads CASSLVEAGVAYNEQFF. Here the CDR3 DNA reads TGTGCCAGCAGCTTAGTTGAGGCGGGGGTAGCCTACAATGAGCAGTTCTTC.

A note on this clone: At one end, the junction sequence differs from germline, possibly due to a read error. The V and J genes are TRBV11-3 and TRBJ2-1; TRBD1 matches at 10 bases. Germline V gene data show CDR1 as SGHNT and CDR2 as YENEEA. The CDR3 runs 18 residues. CDR3 sequence (DNA): TGTGCCAACAGCTTATCCCCCAGACAGGGGGCTATCCACAATGAGCAGTTCTTC. Amino acids: CANSLSPRQGAIHNEQFF.

Notes on this clone: Other DNA sequences in this sample translate to the same CDR3. This chain joins TRBV5-1 and TRBJ2-5, with a possible D match to TRBD2 (5 bases). CDR1 and CDR2 from the germline V gene are SGHRS and YFSETQ. V gave up 0 bases and J gave up 5 bases, with 11 bases separating them. The CDR3 runs 14 residues. The CDR3: CASSLAQRGETQYF. Here the CDR3 DNA reads TGCGCCAGCAGCTTGGCGCAGAGAGGGGAGACCCAGTACTTC.

The chain combines TRBV19 with TRBJ1-5; D is possibly TRBD1 (5 bases). Trimming stripped 3 bases from V and 1 base from J, with 13 bases between. Germline V gene data show CDR1 as LNHDA and CDR2 as SQIVND (reference sequence). This CDR3 region has 16 residues. CDR3 bases: TGTGCCAGTAGTATCTCCGGGGGTGGGAGCAATCAGCCCCAGCATTTT. This encodes CASSISGGGSNQPQHF.